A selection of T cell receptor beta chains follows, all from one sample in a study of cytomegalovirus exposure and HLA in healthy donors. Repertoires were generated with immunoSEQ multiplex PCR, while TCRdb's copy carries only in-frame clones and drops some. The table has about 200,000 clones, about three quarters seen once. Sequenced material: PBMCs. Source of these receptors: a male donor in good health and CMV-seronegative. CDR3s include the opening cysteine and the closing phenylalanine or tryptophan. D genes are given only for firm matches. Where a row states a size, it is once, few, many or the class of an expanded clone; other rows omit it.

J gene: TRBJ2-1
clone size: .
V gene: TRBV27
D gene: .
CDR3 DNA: TGTGCCAGCAGTTCCGCCGGGACTTTCCTCAATGAGCAGTTCTTC
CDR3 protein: CASSSAGTFLNEQFF

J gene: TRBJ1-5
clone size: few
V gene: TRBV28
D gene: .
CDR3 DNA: TGTGCCAGCAGTGATCGGGTAAGCAATCAGCCCCAGCATTTT
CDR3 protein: CASSDRVSNQPQHF

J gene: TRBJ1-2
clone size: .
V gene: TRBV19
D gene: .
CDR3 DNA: TGTGCCAGTATGGGGACTTACAAAGGTGGCTACACCTTC
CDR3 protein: CASMGTYKGGYTF

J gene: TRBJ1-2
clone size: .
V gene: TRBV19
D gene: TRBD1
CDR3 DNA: TGTGCCAGTAGAAGGGACAGCAAGGTCTATGGCTACACCTTC
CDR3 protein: CASRRDSKVYGYTF

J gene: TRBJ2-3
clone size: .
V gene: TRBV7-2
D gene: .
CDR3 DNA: TGTGCCAGCAGCTTAAAGGGGAATACGCAGTATTTT
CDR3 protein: CASSLKGNTQYF

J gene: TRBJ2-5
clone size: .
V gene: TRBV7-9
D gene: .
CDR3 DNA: TGTGCCAGCAGCCGTGGGGGCGGCGTAGAGGAGACCCAGTACTTC
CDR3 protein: CASSRGGGVEETQYF

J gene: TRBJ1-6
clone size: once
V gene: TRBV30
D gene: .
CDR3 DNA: TGTGCCTGGAGTTTGCAGGGAGGGTCACCCCTCCACTTT
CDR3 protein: CAWSLQGGSPLHF

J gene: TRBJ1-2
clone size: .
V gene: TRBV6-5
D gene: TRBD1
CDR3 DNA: TGTGCCAGCAGTTACGGGACAGGGGGCGGTGGCTACACCTTC
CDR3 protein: CASSYGTGGGGYTF

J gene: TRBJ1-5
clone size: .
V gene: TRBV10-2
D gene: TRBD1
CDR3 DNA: TGCGCCAGCAGGCGACAGGGCGGACAGCCCCAGCATTTT
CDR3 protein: CASRRQGGQPQHF

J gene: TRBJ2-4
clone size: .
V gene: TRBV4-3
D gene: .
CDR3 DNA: TGCGCCAGCAGCCAAGGACTCCAGGGGACTCAGTACTTC
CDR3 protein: CASSQGLQGTQYF

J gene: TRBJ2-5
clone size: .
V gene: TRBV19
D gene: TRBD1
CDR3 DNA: TGTGCCAGTAGTATAGGAGGACAGGGTCAAGAGACCCAGTACTTC
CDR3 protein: CASSIGGQGQETQYF

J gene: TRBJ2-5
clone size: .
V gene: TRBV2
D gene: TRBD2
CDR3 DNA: TGTGCCAGCAGTGAATTACTAGCGGGGGGGCTGGGACAAGAGACCCAGTACTTC
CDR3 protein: CASSELLAGGLGQETQYF

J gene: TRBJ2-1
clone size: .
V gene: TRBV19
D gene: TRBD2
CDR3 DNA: TGTGCCAGCGCCCGAGGCAGCGGGGGGGCTGGCTACAATGAGCAGTTCTTC
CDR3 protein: CASARGSGGAGYNEQFF

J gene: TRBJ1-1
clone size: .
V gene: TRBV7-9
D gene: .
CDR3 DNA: TGTGCCAGCAGCTTAGCCCCCTTCACTGAAGCTTTCTTT
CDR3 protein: CASSLAPFTEAFF

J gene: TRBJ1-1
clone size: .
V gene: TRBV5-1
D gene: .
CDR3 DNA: TGCGCCAGCAGCTTAGACAGTCTGGGGCCTGAAGCTTTCTTT
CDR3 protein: CASSLDSLGPEAFF

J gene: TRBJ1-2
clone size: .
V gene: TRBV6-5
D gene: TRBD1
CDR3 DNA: TGTGCCAGCAGTTCAACAGGGGGCTGGGGCTACACCTTC
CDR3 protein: CASSSTGGWGYTF

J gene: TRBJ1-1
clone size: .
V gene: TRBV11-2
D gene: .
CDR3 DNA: TGTGCCAGCAGCTTAGCGGCCAGGGCGAACACTGAAGCTTTCTTT
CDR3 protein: CASSLAARANTEAFF

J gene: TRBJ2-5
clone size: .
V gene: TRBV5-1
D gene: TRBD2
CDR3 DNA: TGCGCCAGCAGCTTGCGGGGACTAGCGGGAGGACACCAAGAGACCCAGTACTTC
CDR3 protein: CASSLRGLAGGHQETQYF

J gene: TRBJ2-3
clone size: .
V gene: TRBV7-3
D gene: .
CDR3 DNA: TGTGCCAGCAGCCGCGGGACAGCACGCACAGATACGCAGTATTTT
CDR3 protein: CASSRGTARTDTQYF

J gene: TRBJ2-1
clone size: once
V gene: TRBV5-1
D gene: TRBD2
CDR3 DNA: TGCGCCAGCAGCCAACTTCCGGGAGGGCAGTTCTTC
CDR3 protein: CASSQLPGGQFF

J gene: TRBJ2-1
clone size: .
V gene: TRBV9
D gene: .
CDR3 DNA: TGTGCCAGCAGCGTAGTCTCCAATGAGCAGTTCTTC
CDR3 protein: CASSVVSNEQFF

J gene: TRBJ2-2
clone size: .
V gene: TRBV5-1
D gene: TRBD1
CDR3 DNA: TGCGCCAGCAGCGCACCGGGACAGGGGGCCGGGGAGCTGTTTTTT
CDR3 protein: CASSAPGQGAGELFF

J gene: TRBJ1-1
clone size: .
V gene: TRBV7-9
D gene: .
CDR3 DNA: TGTGCCAGCAGCCTAATGGGGCGTGGGGACACTGAAGCTTTCTTT
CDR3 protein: CASSLMGRGDTEAFF

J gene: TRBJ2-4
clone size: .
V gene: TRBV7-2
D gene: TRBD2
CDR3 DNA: TGTGCCAGCAGCTTAGGGGGACTACTAAACATTCAGTACTTC
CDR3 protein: CASSLGGLLNIQYF

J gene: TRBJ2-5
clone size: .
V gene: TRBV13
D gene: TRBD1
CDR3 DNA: TGTGCCAGCACCCCGACAGGGGTACGGGAGACCCAGTACTTC
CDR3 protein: CASTPTGVRETQYF

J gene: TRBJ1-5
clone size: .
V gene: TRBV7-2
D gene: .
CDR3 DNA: TGTGCCAGCAGCTTAGTCTTAAATAACAATCAGCCCCAGCATTTT
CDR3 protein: CASSLVLNNNQPQHF

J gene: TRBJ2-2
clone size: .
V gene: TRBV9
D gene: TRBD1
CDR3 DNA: TGTGCCAGCAGCGCGAAGGACAAGGGGGCCACCGGGGAGCTGTTTTTT
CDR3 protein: CASSAKDKGATGELFF

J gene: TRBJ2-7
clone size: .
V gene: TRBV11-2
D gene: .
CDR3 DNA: TGTGCCAGCAGGCTAACCACCCCGGGACTGACCTACGAGCAGTACTTC
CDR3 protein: CASRLTTPGLTYEQYF

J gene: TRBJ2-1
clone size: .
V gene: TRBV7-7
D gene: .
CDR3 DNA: TGTGCTAGCAGCTTAGCGGCGACAGGGCCCTACAATGAGCAGTTCTTC
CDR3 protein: CASSLAATGPYNEQFF

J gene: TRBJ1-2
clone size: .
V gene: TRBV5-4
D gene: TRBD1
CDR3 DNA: TGTGCCAGCAGCCTGGGCAGGGGGTATGGCTACACCTTC
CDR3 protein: CASSLGRGYGYTF

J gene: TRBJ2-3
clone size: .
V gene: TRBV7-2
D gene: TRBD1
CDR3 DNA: TGTGCCAGCAGCTTAGCCGGGACAGGCCCCACAGATACGCAGTATTTT
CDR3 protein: CASSLAGTGPTDTQYF

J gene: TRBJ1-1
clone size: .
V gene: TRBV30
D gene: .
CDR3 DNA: TGTGCCTGGAGTGGGCCGAACACTGAAGCTTTCTTT
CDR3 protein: CAWSGPNTEAFF

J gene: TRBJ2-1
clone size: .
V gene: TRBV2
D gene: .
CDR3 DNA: TGTGCCAGCGCCCCCCTAAGCAATGAGCAGTTCTTC
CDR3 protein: CASAPLSNEQFF

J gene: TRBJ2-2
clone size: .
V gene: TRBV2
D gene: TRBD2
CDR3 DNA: TGTGCCAGCAGCAGGACTAGCGGGAGCGCCGGGGAGCTGTTTTTT
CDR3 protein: CASSRTSGSAGELFF

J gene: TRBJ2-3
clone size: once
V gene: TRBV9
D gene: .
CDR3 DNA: TGTGCCAGCAGCGTAGCACAGACCGGGGCAGATACGCAGTATTTT
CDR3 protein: CASSVAQTGADTQYF

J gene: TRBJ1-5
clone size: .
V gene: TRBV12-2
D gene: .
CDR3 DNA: TGTGCAAGTCGTTCGGACAGGGGAGAAGGCAATCAGCCCCAGCATTTT
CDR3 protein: CASRSDRGEGNQPQHF

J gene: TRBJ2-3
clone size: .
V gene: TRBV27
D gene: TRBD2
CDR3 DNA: TGTGCCAGCAGTTCCCCACTAGCGGGAGACAGCACAGATACGCAGTATTTT
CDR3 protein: CASSSPLAGDSTDTQYF

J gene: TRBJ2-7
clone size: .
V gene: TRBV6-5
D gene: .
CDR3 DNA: TGTGCCACCCGACGGTTAGATAGCGACTACGAGCAGTACTTC
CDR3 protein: CATRRLDSDYEQYF

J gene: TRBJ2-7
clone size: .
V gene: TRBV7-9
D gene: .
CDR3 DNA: TGTGCCAGCCACAGCTTAGAGAGTCCTATATACGAGCAGTACTTC
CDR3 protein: CASHSLESPIYEQYF

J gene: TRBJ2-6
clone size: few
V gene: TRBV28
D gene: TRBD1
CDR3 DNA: TGTGCCAGCAGAAGGGGACAGACCGGGGCCAACGTCCTGACTTTC
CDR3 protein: CASRRGQTGANVLTF

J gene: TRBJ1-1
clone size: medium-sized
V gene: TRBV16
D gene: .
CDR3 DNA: TGTGCCAGCAGCCTCAGTCCCGCCACTGAAGCTTTCTTT
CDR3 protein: CASSLSPATEAFF

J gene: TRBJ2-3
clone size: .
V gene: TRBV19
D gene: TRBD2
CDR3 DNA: TGTGCCAGTACCCTTACCGGGACTAGCCGCACAGATACGCAGTATTTT
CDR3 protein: CASTLTGTSRTDTQYF

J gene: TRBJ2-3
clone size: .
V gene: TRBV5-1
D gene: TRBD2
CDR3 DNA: TGCGCCAGCAGCTTGGTTGTAGGGCAGGGAGGGGATACGCAGTATTTT
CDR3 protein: CASSLVVGQGGDTQYF

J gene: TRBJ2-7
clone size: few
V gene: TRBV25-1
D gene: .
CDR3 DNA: TGTGCCAGCAGTGACCCCTCAGCGGCCTCCTACGAGCAGTACTTC
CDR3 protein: CASSDPSAASYEQYF

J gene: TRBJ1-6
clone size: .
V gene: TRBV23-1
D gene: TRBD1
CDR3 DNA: TGCGCCAGCAGTCGGGGGACTACAGGGGGCCAAAATTCACCCCTCCACTTT
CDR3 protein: CASSRGTTGGQNSPLHF

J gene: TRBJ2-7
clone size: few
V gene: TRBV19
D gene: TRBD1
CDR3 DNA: TGTGCCAGTAGTATCCGGGACAGGGGGTACGAGCAGTACTTC
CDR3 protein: CASSIRDRGYEQYF

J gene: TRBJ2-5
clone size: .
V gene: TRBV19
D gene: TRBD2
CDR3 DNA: TGTGCCAGTAGTCCGGGATGGACTAGCGGGGGCCAAGAGACCCAGTACTTC
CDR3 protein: CASSPGWTSGGQETQYF

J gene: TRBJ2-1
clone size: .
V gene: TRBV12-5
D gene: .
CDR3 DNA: TGTGCTAGTGGAAAACAGGGAAGGGGGGGAAAGTACAATGAGCAGTTCTTC
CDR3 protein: CASGKQGRGGKYNEQFF

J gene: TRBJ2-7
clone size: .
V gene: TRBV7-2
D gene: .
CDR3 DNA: TGTGCCAGCAGCTTCTACAGGTCAAAAACCTACGAGCAGTACTTC
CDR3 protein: CASSFYRSKTYEQYF

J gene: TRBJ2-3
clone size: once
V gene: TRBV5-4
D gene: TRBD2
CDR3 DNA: TGTGCCAGCAGCTCACTAGCGGGAGGGCCGGAAGATACGCAGTATTTT
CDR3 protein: CASSSLAGGPEDTQYF

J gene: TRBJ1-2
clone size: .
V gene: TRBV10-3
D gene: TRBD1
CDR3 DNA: TGTGCCACCGCCCAGTGGGACAGGGAAGTCTCTGGCTACACCTTC
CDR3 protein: CATAQWDREVSGYTF

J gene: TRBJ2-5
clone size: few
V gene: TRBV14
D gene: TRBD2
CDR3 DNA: TGTGCCAGCAGCCAGGGACTAGCGGGAAGATCGACCCAGTACTTC
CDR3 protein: CASSQGLAGRSTQYF

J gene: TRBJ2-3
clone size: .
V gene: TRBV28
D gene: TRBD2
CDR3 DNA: TGTGCCAGCCAGGCGGGAGGGGGGACAGATACGCAGTATTTT
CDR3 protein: CASQAGGGTDTQYF

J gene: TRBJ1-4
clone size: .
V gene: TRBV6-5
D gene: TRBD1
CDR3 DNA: TGTGCCAGCAGAAACAGGGGCGAAAAACTGTTTTTT
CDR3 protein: CASRNRGEKLFF

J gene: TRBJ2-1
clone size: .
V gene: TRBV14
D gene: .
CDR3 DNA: TGTGCCAGCAGCCAAGATAGGTTAGGACAGTATAACAATGAGCAGTTCTTC
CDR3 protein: CASSQDRLGQYNNEQFF

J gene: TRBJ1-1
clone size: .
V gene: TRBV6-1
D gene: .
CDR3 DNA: TGTGCCAGCAGTGAAGCAGAACGGGGCACTGAAGCTTTCTTT
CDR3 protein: CASSEAERGTEAFF